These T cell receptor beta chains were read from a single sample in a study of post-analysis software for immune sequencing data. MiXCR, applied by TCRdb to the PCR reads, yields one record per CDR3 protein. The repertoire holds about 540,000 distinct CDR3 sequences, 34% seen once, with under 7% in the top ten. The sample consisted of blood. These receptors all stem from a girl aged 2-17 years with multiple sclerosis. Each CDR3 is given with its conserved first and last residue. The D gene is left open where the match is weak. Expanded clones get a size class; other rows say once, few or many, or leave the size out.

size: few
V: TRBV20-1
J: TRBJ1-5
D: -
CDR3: CSARRDQPQHF
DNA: TGCAGTGCTAGGCGCGATCAGCCCCAGCATTTT

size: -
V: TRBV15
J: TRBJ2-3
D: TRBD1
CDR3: CATSRDHETGGVDTQYF
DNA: TGTGCCACCAGCAGAGATCACGAGACAGGGGGTGTAGATACGCAGTATTTT

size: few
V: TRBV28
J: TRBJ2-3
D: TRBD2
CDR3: CASTTASGIGTDTQYF
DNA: TGTGCCAGCACCACTGCGAGCGGGATTGGCACAGATACGCAGTATTTT

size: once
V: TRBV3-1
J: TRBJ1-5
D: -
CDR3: CASGQNSNQPQHF
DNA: TGTGCCAGCGGCCAAAATAGCAATCAGCCCCAGCATTTT

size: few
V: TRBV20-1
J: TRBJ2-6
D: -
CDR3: CSAREQGNSGANVLTF
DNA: TGCAGTGCTAGAGAACAGGGCAACTCTGGGGCCAACGTCCTGACTTTC

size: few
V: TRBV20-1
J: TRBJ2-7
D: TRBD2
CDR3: CSALNPGGSYEQYF
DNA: TGCAGTGCTCTCAACCCGGGGGGCTCCTACGAGCAGTACTTC

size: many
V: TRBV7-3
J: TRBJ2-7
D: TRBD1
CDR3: CASSFGQGREQYF
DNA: TGTGCCAGCAGCTTCGGACAGGGCCGAGAGCAGTACTTC

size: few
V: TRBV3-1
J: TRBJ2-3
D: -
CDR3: CASRGHTDTQYF
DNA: TGTGCCAGCAGGGGGCACACAGATACGCAGTATTTT

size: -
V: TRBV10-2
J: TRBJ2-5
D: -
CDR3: CASSESGTIQETQYF
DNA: TGCGCCAGCAGTGAGTCGGGGACGATCCAAGAGACCCAGTACTTC

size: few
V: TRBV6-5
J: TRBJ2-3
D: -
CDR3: CASRNSADTQYF
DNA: TGTGCCAGCAGAAACTCCGCAGATACGCAGTATTTT

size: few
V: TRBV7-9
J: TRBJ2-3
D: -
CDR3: CASILGGDPDTQYF
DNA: TGTGCCAGCATACTGGGGGGAGACCCAGATACGCAGTATTTT

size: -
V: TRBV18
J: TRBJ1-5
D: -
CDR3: CASSPLGRQPQHF
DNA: TGTGCCAGCTCACCACTCGGACGGCAGCCCCAGCATTTT

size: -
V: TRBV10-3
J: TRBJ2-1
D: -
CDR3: CAISNRESEQFF
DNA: TGTGCCATCAGTAACAGGGAAAGTGAGCAGTTCTTC

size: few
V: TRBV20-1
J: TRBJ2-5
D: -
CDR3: CSARDPTSVTQYF
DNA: TGCAGCGCTAGAGATCCGACTTCGGTGACCCAGTACTTC

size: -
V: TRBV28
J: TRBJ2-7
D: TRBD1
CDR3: CASRRTTGNEQYF
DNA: TGTGCCAGCAGGCGCACGACAGGGAACGAGCAGTACTTC

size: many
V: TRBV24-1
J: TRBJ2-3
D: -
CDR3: CATSDLGRLPGTDTQYF
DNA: TGTGCCACCAGTGATTTGGGCCGACTCCCCGGCACAGATACGCAGTATTTT

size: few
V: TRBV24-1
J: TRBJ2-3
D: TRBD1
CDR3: CATSGGQGSSTDTQYF
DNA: TGTGCCACCAGTGGCGGACAGGGGTCCTCCACAGATACGCAGTATTTT

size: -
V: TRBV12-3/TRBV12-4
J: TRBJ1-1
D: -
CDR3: CASRADRLNTEAFF
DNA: TGTGCCAGCAGAGCGGACAGACTGAACACTGAAGCTTTCTTT

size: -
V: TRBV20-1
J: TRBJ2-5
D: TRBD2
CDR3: CSAIAGGQGETQYF
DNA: TGCAGTGCTATAGCGGGGGGGCAAGGGGAGACCCAGTACTTC

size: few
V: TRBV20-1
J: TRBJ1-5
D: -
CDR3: CSARDPRTDSNQPQHF
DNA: TGCAGTGCTAGAGATCCCCGGACAGATAGCAATCAGCCCCAGCATTTT

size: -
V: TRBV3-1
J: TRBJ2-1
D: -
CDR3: CASSQDWVDEQFF
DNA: TGTGCCAGCAGCCAAGACTGGGTCGATGAGCAGTTCTTC

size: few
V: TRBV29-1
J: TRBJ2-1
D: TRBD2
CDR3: CSVVIRGGFEQFF
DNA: TGCAGCGTTGTGATCCGGGGGGGATTTGAGCAGTTCTTC

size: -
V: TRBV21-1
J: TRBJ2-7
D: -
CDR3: CASSTPDSSLTYEQYF
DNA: TGTGCCAGCAGCACCCCGGACAGCTCCCTTACCTACGAGCAGTACTTC

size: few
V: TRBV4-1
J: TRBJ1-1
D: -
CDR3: CASSIIFLTEAFF
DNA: TGCGCCAGCAGCATTATTTTTCTCACTGAAGCTTTCTTT

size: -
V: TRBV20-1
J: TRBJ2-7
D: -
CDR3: CGASDHEQYF
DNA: TGCGGTGCTAGCGACCACGAGCAGTACTTC

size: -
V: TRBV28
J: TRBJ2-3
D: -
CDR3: CASSTGFDTQYF
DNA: TGTGCCAGCAGTACAGGGTTCGATACGCAGTATTTT

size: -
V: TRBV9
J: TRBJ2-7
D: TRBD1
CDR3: CASSVEGAGSYEQYF
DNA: TGTGCCAGCAGCGTAGAGGGGGCAGGGAGCTACGAGCAGTACTTC